A selection of T cell receptor beta chains follows, all from one sample in a study of blood T cell repertoires in COVID-19. TCRdb's table, derived via immunoSEQ multiplex PCR, lists solely in-frame clones and lacks some. The sample lists approximately 250,000 clones; around four fifths were seen once. Input material: PBMCs or T cells enriched from blood (not recorded which). The receptor source for this set is a man aged 25-40 years with acute COVID-19. CDR3s include the opening cysteine and the closing phenylalanine or tryptophan. Each record gives: CDR3 protein, CDR3 DNA, J gene, clone size, V gene, D gene. The D gene is left open where the match is weak. Clone size is shown for a subset of rows, as once, few, many or a class of expanded clone.

CDR3 protein: CASSVYEGGYTF
CDR3 DNA: TGTGCCAGCAGCGTATACGAGGGTGGCTACACCTTC
J gene: TRBJ1-2
clone size: once
V gene: TRBV9
D gene: -

CDR3 protein: CASTQGQTTMNTEAFF
CDR3 DNA: TGTGCCAGCACCCAGGGGCAAACCACAATGAACACTGAAGCTTTCTTT
J gene: TRBJ1-1
clone size: -
V gene: TRBV7-2
D gene: -

CDR3 protein: CASSRRPEGEQFF
CDR3 DNA: TGTGCCAGCAGCCGCCGGCCAGAGGGTGAGCAGTTCTTC
J gene: TRBJ2-1
clone size: -
V gene: TRBV11-3
D gene: -

CDR3 protein: CSGQGLSGELFF
CDR3 DNA: TGCAGCGGCCAGGGATTGAGCGGGGAGCTGTTTTTT
J gene: TRBJ2-2
clone size: -
V gene: TRBV29-1
D gene: -

CDR3 protein: CATSRLRDSLGPNEKLFF
CDR3 DNA: TGTGCCACCAGCAGACTCCGGGACTCCCTCGGCCCCAATGAAAAACTGTTTTTT
J gene: TRBJ1-4
clone size: -
V gene: TRBV15
D gene: -

CDR3 protein: CATSTEPRASGGNQANEQFF
CDR3 DNA: TGTGCCACCAGCACCGAACCGAGGGCTAGCGGGGGGAACCAAGCGAATGAGCAGTTCTTC
J gene: TRBJ2-1
clone size: -
V gene: TRBV15
D gene: TRBD2

CDR3 protein: CASSELAGVQETQYF
CDR3 DNA: TGTGCCAGCAGTGAACTAGCGGGCGTACAAGAGACCCAGTACTTC
J gene: TRBJ2-5
clone size: -
V gene: TRBV6-1
D gene: TRBD2

CDR3 protein: CASSLRTGRETQYF
CDR3 DNA: TGTGCCAGCAGCCTTCGAACAGGGCGAGAGACCCAGTACTTC
J gene: TRBJ2-5
clone size: -
V gene: TRBV5-1
D gene: -

CDR3 protein: CASSVQDRYNEQFF
CDR3 DNA: TGTGCCAGCAGTGTTCAGGACAGATACAATGAGCAGTTCTTC
J gene: TRBJ2-1
clone size: -
V gene: TRBV2
D gene: -

CDR3 protein: CASSISGLLNADTQYF
CDR3 DNA: TGTGCCAGTAGTATTTCGGGACTTCTCAATGCGGATACGCAGTATTTT
J gene: TRBJ2-3
clone size: -
V gene: TRBV19
D gene: -

CDR3 protein: CASSRDPTSGMSSYNEQFF
CDR3 DNA: TGTGCCAGCAGTCGGGACCCGACTAGCGGGATGAGCTCCTACAATGAGCAGTTCTTC
J gene: TRBJ2-1
clone size: -
V gene: TRBV5-4
D gene: TRBD2

CDR3 protein: CASSRTRLAGFAEQFF
CDR3 DNA: TGTGCCAGCAGCCGGACCCGACTAGCGGGATTCGCTGAGCAGTTCTTC
J gene: TRBJ2-1
clone size: -
V gene: TRBV5-1
D gene: TRBD2

CDR3 protein: CASSGGTGELFF
CDR3 DNA: TGTGCCAGCAGCGGGGGCACCGGGGAGCTGTTTTTT
J gene: TRBJ2-2
clone size: -
V gene: TRBV12-3/TRBV12-4
D gene: -

CDR3 protein: CASSRHRTEYNSPLHF
CDR3 DNA: TGTGCCAGCAGCCGACACCGGACAGAATATAATTCACCCCTCCACTTT
J gene: TRBJ1-6
clone size: -
V gene: TRBV28
D gene: -

CDR3 protein: CATSDRGSEEKLFF
CDR3 DNA: TGTGCCACCAGTGATAGGGGGTCGGAGGAAAAACTGTTTTTT
J gene: TRBJ1-4
clone size: -
V gene: TRBV24-1
D gene: -

CDR3 protein: CAITLGATRKHTEAFF
CDR3 DNA: TGTGCCATCACTCTAGGAGCAACTCGTAAGCACACTGAAGCTTTCTTT
J gene: TRBJ1-1
clone size: -
V gene: TRBV10-3
D gene: -

CDR3 protein: CASTGTARSTGELFF
CDR3 DNA: TGTGCCAGCACCGGGACAGCTAGGAGCACCGGGGAGCTGTTTTTT
J gene: TRBJ2-2
clone size: -
V gene: TRBV6-5
D gene: TRBD1

CDR3 protein: CASRLSAGELFF
CDR3 DNA: TGTGCCAGCCGCCTGTCGGCCGGGGAGCTGTTTTTT
J gene: TRBJ2-2
clone size: -
V gene: TRBV7-3
D gene: -

CDR3 protein: CASSQFFRNQSQHF
CDR3 DNA: TGCGCCAGCAGTCAATTCTTTCGCAATCAGTCCCAGCATTTT
J gene: TRBJ1-5
clone size: -
V gene: TRBV23-1
D gene: -

CDR3 protein: CASSQTDTQYF
CDR3 DNA: TGTGCCAGCAGCCAAACAGATACGCAGTATTTT
J gene: TRBJ2-3
clone size: -
V gene: TRBV6-5
D gene: -

CDR3 protein: CAWSVSRQSTDTQYF
CDR3 DNA: TGTGCCTGGAGTGTTTCCAGGCAAAGCACAGATACGCAGTATTTT
J gene: TRBJ2-3
clone size: -
V gene: TRBV30
D gene: -

CDR3 protein: CASSDSGGATEAFF
CDR3 DNA: TGTGCCAGCAGTGACTCAGGGGGCGCCACTGAAGCTTTCTTT
J gene: TRBJ1-1
clone size: medium-sized
V gene: TRBV6-4
D gene: TRBD1

CDR3 protein: CASSLGQGWNEQFF
CDR3 DNA: TGTGCCAGCAGCCTGGGACAGGGGTGGAATGAGCAGTTCTTC
J gene: TRBJ2-1
clone size: -
V gene: TRBV3-1/TRBV3-2
D gene: TRBD1

CDR3 protein: CSASSGINEQFF
CDR3 DNA: TGCAGCGCGTCGAGCGGGATAAATGAGCAGTTCTTC
J gene: TRBJ2-1
clone size: once
V gene: TRBV29-1
D gene: TRBD2

CDR3 protein: CASSLLAGGHYGYTF
CDR3 DNA: TGCGCCAGCAGCTTGTTGGCAGGCGGGCACTATGGCTACACCTTC
J gene: TRBJ1-2
clone size: -
V gene: TRBV5-1
D gene: -

CDR3 protein: CASMTGDTDTQYF
CDR3 DNA: TGTGCCAGTATGACAGGGGACACAGATACGCAGTATTTT
J gene: TRBJ2-3
clone size: -
V gene: TRBV19
D gene: TRBD1

CDR3 protein: CASSTQHGRSYNEQFF
CDR3 DNA: TGTGCCAGTAGTACTCAACATGGCCGCTCCTACAATGAGCAGTTCTTC
J gene: TRBJ2-1
clone size: -
V gene: TRBV19
D gene: -

CDR3 protein: CASSLSFGAYNEQFF
CDR3 DNA: TGTGCCAGCAGTCTGAGCTTTGGGGCTTACAATGAGCAGTTCTTC
J gene: TRBJ2-1
clone size: -
V gene: TRBV6-5
D gene: -

CDR3 protein: CASSVAMGRGNNEQFF
CDR3 DNA: TGTGCCAGCAGCGTAGCTATGGGGCGGGGAAACAATGAGCAGTTCTTC
J gene: TRBJ2-1
clone size: -
V gene: TRBV9
D gene: -

CDR3 protein: CAWSVQRTGGSNQPQHF
CDR3 DNA: TGTGCCTGGAGTGTACAAAGGACAGGGGGTAGCAATCAGCCCCAGCATTTT
J gene: TRBJ1-5
clone size: -
V gene: TRBV30
D gene: TRBD1

CDR3 protein: CASSSISGGEYNEQFF
CDR3 DNA: TGTGCCAGCAGCTCCATAAGCGGGGGTGAATACAATGAGCAGTTCTTC
J gene: TRBJ2-1
clone size: -
V gene: TRBV7-2
D gene: TRBD2

CDR3 protein: CASSLTGKAQHF
CDR3 DNA: TGTGCCAGCAGCCTGACAGGGAAGGCCCAGCATTTT
J gene: TRBJ1-5
clone size: -
V gene: TRBV5-5
D gene: TRBD1

CDR3 protein: CATSEPLAGDLNEQFF
CDR3 DNA: TGTGCCACCAGTGAGCCACTAGCGGGGGACCTCAATGAGCAGTTCTTC
J gene: TRBJ2-1
clone size: -
V gene: TRBV24-1
D gene: TRBD2

CDR3 protein: CASSPNPSGGQETQYF
CDR3 DNA: TGTGCCAGCTCACCAAACCCTAGCGGGGGCCAAGAGACCCAGTACTTC
J gene: TRBJ2-5
clone size: -
V gene: TRBV18
D gene: TRBD2

CDR3 protein: CASSVRQGTLSYNEQFF
CDR3 DNA: TGTGCCAGCAGCGTCCGACAGGGGACCCTCTCCTACAATGAGCAGTTCTTC
J gene: TRBJ2-1
clone size: -
V gene: TRBV9
D gene: TRBD1

CDR3 protein: CASNNLTGGEPYNSPLHF
CDR3 DNA: TGTGCCAGCAACAACCTGACAGGGGGCGAACCCTATAATTCACCCCTCCACTTT
J gene: TRBJ1-6
clone size: once
V gene: TRBV6-4
D gene: TRBD1

CDR3 protein: CASSPSTGNNSPLHF
CDR3 DNA: TGCGCCAGCAGCCCGAGCACGGGAAATAATTCACCCCTCCACTTT
J gene: TRBJ1-6
clone size: once
V gene: TRBV5-1
D gene: -

CDR3 protein: CASTRLRGAPYTF
CDR3 DNA: TGTGCCAGCACCCGCCTGCGCGGGGCTCCCTACACCTTC
J gene: TRBJ1-2
clone size: -
V gene: TRBV27
D gene: -

CDR3 protein: CASSLRGRVDQPQHF
CDR3 DNA: TGTGCCAGCAGCCTTCGAGGCAGGGTGGATCAGCCCCAGCATTTT
J gene: TRBJ1-5
clone size: -
V gene: TRBV5-5
D gene: -

CDR3 protein: CASSPDRVMRGRGYTF
CDR3 DNA: TGCGCCAGCAGCCCAGACAGGGTTATGCGAGGGAGAGGCTACACCTTC
J gene: TRBJ1-2
clone size: -
V gene: TRBV5-1
D gene: TRBD1

CDR3 protein: CASSRGPYNEQFF
CDR3 DNA: TGTGCCAGCAGCCGGGGCCCATACAATGAGCAGTTCTTC
J gene: TRBJ2-1
clone size: -
V gene: TRBV14
D gene: -

CDR3 protein: CASSLIVTSPFF
CDR3 DNA: TGTGCCAGCAGCCTTATAGTAACTAGTCCGTTCTTC
J gene: TRBJ2-1
clone size: -
V gene: TRBV11-1
D gene: -

CDR3 protein: CASSRGLSNTEAFF
CDR3 DNA: TGTGCCAGTAGTAGGGGACTGTCGAACACTGAAGCTTTCTTT
J gene: TRBJ1-1
clone size: once
V gene: TRBV19
D gene: -

CDR3 protein: CASMGNTGELFF
CDR3 DNA: TGTGCCAGCATGGGCAACACCGGGGAGCTGTTTTTT
J gene: TRBJ2-2
clone size: -
V gene: TRBV12-3/TRBV12-4
D gene: -

CDR3 protein: CASSLSKLAGELETQYF
CDR3 DNA: TGTGCCAGCAGCTTGTCAAAACTAGCGGGAGAATTAGAGACCCAGTACTTC
J gene: TRBJ2-5
clone size: -
V gene: TRBV5-4
D gene: TRBD2

CDR3 protein: CASRGSRGPTEAFF
CDR3 DNA: TGTGCCAGCAGGGGGAGCAGGGGGCCCACTGAAGCTTTCTTT
J gene: TRBJ1-1
clone size: -
V gene: TRBV28
D gene: TRBD1

CDR3 protein: CASSVSGRADTQYF
CDR3 DNA: TGTGCCAGCAGTGTTAGCGGGAGGGCCGATACGCAGTATTTT
J gene: TRBJ2-3
clone size: once
V gene: TRBV11-3
D gene: TRBD2

CDR3 protein: CASSSPGTALPPLHF
CDR3 DNA: TGTGCCAGCAGTTCCCCCGGGACAGCTCTACCACCCCTCCACTTT
J gene: TRBJ1-6
clone size: -
V gene: TRBV28
D gene: TRBD1

CDR3 protein: CASRWGGTQKWNEQFF
CDR3 DNA: TGCGCCAGCCGATGGGGGGGCACCCAAAAATGGAATGAGCAGTTCTTC
J gene: TRBJ2-1
clone size: -
V gene: TRBV5-1
D gene: -

CDR3 protein: CASSQGHERNYGYTF
CDR3 DNA: TGCGCCAGCAGCCAAGGTCACGAGCGTAACTATGGCTACACCTTC
J gene: TRBJ1-2
clone size: -
V gene: TRBV4-3
D gene: -